The source of this T cell receptor (beta chain) is a study of cytomegalovirus exposure and HLA in healthy donors. The protocol was immunoSEQ multiplex PCR, while the TCRdb copy is restricted to in-frame clones and leaves out a portion. The sample lists roughly 120,000 clones, 89% seen once, with around 2% in the top ten. CDR1 is LGHNA and CDR2 is YNFKEQ in the germline V gene. This CDR3 is built from 16 residues. V lost 1 base and J lost 4, with 14 bases in between. The chain carries TRBV4-2 and TRBJ2-1; the D is unclear. This clonotype originated in a woman between 18 and 30 years old in good health and CMV-seronegative. The sequenced material came from PBMCs. The CDR3 sequence is CASSQGLLSLYNEQFF. The CDR3 DNA follows: TGTGCCAGCAGCCAAGGACTGTTGTCCCTTTACAATGAGCAGTTCTTC.